Each of the 26 T cell receptor beta chains below was sequenced from the same sample in a study of CD8+CD57+ T cells in acquired aplastic anemia. Those patients picked for sequencing had displayed CD8+CD57+ cell expansion on flow cytometry. CDR3 and TCR beta VDJ profiling relied on a genomic DNA template. TCRdb passed the reads through MiXCR, listing each CDR3 protein once. The sample consists of hundreds of thousands of distinct CDR3 sequences, more than 25% of them appearing once. Sequenced input: sorted CD4+, CD8+, or CD8+CD57+ T cells (not recorded which) from PBMCs. The origin of the receptors is a human donor with aplastic anemia.

A few counts support this clonotype. The CDR3 is CASSFFTGHNEQYF. CDR3 bases: TGTGCCAGCAGTTTTTTCACAGGGCACAACGAGCAGTACTTC. This chain connects TRBV12-3 or TRBV12-4 to TRBJ2-7, with a possible D match to TRBD1 (6 bases). CDR3 length: 14 residues. With 3 bases removed from V and 5 bases from J, the gap between germline ends came to 14 bases.

This clonotype was seen a few times. The genes are TRBV11-2 and TRBJ2-1; tentatively, D is TRBD1 (5 bases). Trimming shortened V by 7 bases and J by 3 bases, and 16 bases separated the two germline ends. Germline lookup yields CDR1 SGHAT and CDR2 FQNNGV. This CDR3 region has 15 residues. Here the CDR3 DNA reads TGTGCCAGCAAAATTGGGGTCGACAGCTACAATGAGCAGTTCTTC. This codes for CASKIGVDSYNEQFF.

This clonotype has more than one count but fewer than ten. The chain links TRBV7-6 to TRBJ2-3; 8 bases agree with TRBD2. V lost 0 bases, J lost 2 bases, and 13 bases stayed unmatched. Germline CDR1 and CDR2: SGHVS and FNYEAQ. The length of the CDR3 is 19 residues. This chain's CDR3 is CASSLARGGRPTPTDTQYF. For the CDR3, the DNA is TGTGCCAGCAGCTTAGCGCGGGGCGGGAGGCCAACTCCCACAGATACGCAGTATTTT.

The chain uses TRBV4-2 and TRBJ2-7, with D possibly matching TRBD2 (5 bases). V lost 0 bases and J 4 bases, leaving 10 bases between the germline ends. From germline, CDR1 is LGHNA and CDR2 YNFKEQ. This CDR3 has 14 amino acids. CDR3 in amino acids: CASSQDQERYEQYF. The CDR3 DNA follows: TGTGCCAGCAGCCAAGATCAGGAGCGGTACGAGCAGTACTTC.

The chain carries TRBV5-4 and TRBJ1-2; weak D call: TRBD1 (6 bases). V was shortened by 3 bases and J by 6 bases, with 15 bases between the two germline ends. Germline V lookup: CDR1 SGHNT, CDR2 YYREEE (reference sequence). This CDR3 contains 14 residues. As DNA, the CDR3 is TGTGCCAGCAGCTCTGAACAGGGCAAGGATGGCTACACCTTC. This codes for CASSSEQGKDGYTF. The complete variable domain, with remaining parts taken from reference TRBV5-4 and TRBJ1-2, reads ETGVTQSPTHLIKTRGQQVTLRCSSQSGHNTVSWYQQALGQGPQFIFQYYREEENGRGNFPPRFSGLQFPNYSSELNVNALELDDSALYLCASSSEQGKDGYTFGSGTRLTVV.

The chain carries TRBV30 and TRBJ1-6; 11 nucleotides align to TRBD1. J gave up 6 bases and V 3 bases, and 7 bases lay outside the gene matches. Germline V lookup: CDR1 GTSNPN, CDR2 SVGIG (reference sequence). The CDR3 is 16 amino acids. DNA of the CDR3: TGTGCCTGGAGCCTCGGACAGGGGGCTATTAATTCACCCCTCCACTTT. Translating it yields CAWSLGQGAINSPLHF.

V and J are TRBV10-3 and TRBJ2-1; D remains ambiguous. V dropped 10 bases and J dropped 6 bases, with 10 bases sitting between them. Germline V gene lookup returns CDR1 ENHRY and CDR2 SYGVKD. The CDR3 has 11 residues. This chain's CDR3 is CATEGANEQFF. DNA for the CDR3: TGTGCCACCGAAGGAGCCAATGAGCAGTTCTTC.

Note on this clonotype: One junction end does not reproduce the germline sequence, and a read error may be involved. The J gene is TRBJ2-2, the V gene TRBV7-9; TRBD1 matches at 7 bases. The CDR3 extends over 15 amino acids. In germline, CDR1 is SEHNR, CDR2 FQNEAQ (reference sequence). The CDR3 coding sequence is TGTGCCAGCAGCTTCGGGACAGCTAACACCGGGGAGCTGCTTTTT. It codes for CASSFGTANTGELLF.

Many counts were recorded for this clonotype. The chain couples TRBV7-8 to TRBJ2-7; TRBD1 agrees at 7 bases. CDR1 and CDR2 from the germline V gene are SGHVS and FQNEAQ. V was pared by 4 bases and J by 3 bases, with 6 bases of the junction left unmatched. There are 14 residues in the CDR3. CDR3 loop: CASSYRQGIYEQYF. CDR3 DNA: TGTGCCAGCAGCTACCGACAGGGTATCTACGAGCAGTACTTC.

This chain links TRBV19 with TRBJ2-2, with TRBD2 identical over 14 bases. The junction had 7 bases not matched to a gene; V was cut back by 5 bases and J by 5 bases. Germline V lookup: CDR1 LNHDA, CDR2 SQIVND (reference sequence). The CDR3 runs to 17 residues. The CDR3 DNA follows: TGTGCCAGTAGTCAGGGACTAGCGGGAGTATGGACCGGGGAGCTGTTTTTT. It codes for CASSQGLAGVWTGELFF.

V gene TRBV4-3 combines with J gene TRBJ1-1; no clear D. The CDR3 runs 14 residues. Germline V lookup: CDR1 LGHNA, CDR2 YSLEER. With 0 bases removed from V and 1 base from J, the gap between germline ends came to 6 bases. DNA of the CDR3: TGCGCCAGCAGCCAAGATCTAAGGAACACTGAAGCTTTCTTT. This sequence encodes CASSQDLRNTEAFF.

Concerning this clonotype: Compared with germline, one end of the junction differs, possibly owing to a read error. The CDR3 bases are TGCGGTGCTCGCTGGACAGGGGGCACCTACGAGCAGTTCTTC. This gives the protein CGARWTGGTYEQFF. This chain links TRBV20-1 with TRBJ2-1; 11 nucleotides line up with TRBD1. The CDR3 has 14 residues. The germline V gene has CDR1 DFQATT and CDR2 SNEGSKA (reference sequence).

This sequence joins TRBV14 and TRBJ1-1; D is perhaps TRBD1 (6 bases). CDR3 length: 17 residues. Germline CDR1 reads SGHDN; CDR2 reads FVKESK. Trimming left V 2 bases short and J 5 bases short, with 21 bases between. CDR3: CASSQSLQSGTSTEAFF. The CDR3 DNA reads TGTGCCAGCAGCCAAAGTCTACAGTCCGGGACATCTACTGAAGCTTTCTTT.

The rearrangement links TRBV11-1 to TRBJ1-4, with TRBD1 identical over 8 bases. Germline trimming cut 2 bases from V and 8 bases from J; bases unmatched to any gene: 10. CDR1 SGHAT and CDR2 FQDESV come from the germline V gene (reference sequence). The CDR3 sequence is 16 residues long. The CDR3 is CASSLSGQGGGEKLFF. In nucleotides, the CDR3 is TGTGCCAGCAGCTTATCTGGACAGGGAGGTGGCGAAAAACTGTTTTTT. The full variable domain, with the rest looked up from reference TRBV11-1 and TRBJ1-4, is EAEVAQSPRYKITEKSQAVAFWCDPISGHATLYWYRQILGQGPELLVQFQDESVVDDSQLPKDRFSAERLKGVDSTLKIQPAELGDSAMYLCASSLSGQGGGEKLFFGSGTQLSVL.

The chain has TRBV20-1 and TRBJ2-7, with 8 bases identical to TRBD1. V lost 0 bases to trimming and J lost 4 bases; unmatched junction nucleotides: 11. The CDR3 extends over 16 amino acids. CDR1 DFQATT and CDR2 SNEGSKA come from the germline V gene (reference sequence). DNA of the CDR3: TGCAGTGCTAGAGATTTGAGGGGACAGGCTAGTTACGAGCAGTACTTC. This sequence encodes CSARDLRGQASYEQYF.

V gene TRBV7-9 combines with J gene TRBJ2-7; D not resolved. V was shortened by 1 base and J by 5 bases, with 6 bases between the two germline ends. The CDR3 extends over 12 amino acids. Germline V gene lookup returns CDR1 SEHNR and CDR2 FQNEAQ (reference sequence). The CDR3 nucleotides are TGTGCCAGCAGCTTAGGGAGCGACGAGCAGTACTTC. This codes for CASSLGSDEQYF.

This clonotype was observed a few times. V is TRBV2 and J is TRBJ2-7, with D uncertain. V lost 2 bases, J lost 5 bases, and 10 bases lay in between. This CDR3 is built from 13 residues. Germline assignment: CDR1 SNHLY and CDR2 FYNNEI. The CDR3 DNA is TGTGCCAGCAGTGAAAAGGGTGGAGACGAGCAGTACTTC. This translates into CASSEKGGDEQYF.

A few counts support this clonotype. The chain joins TRBV5-1 to TRBJ2-6, with no clear D. The CDR3 consists of 15 residues. The V end lost 4 bases, the J end lost 4 bases, and 12 bases lay between the germline ends. Per the germline V gene, CDR1 is SGHRS and CDR2 is YFSETQ. This CDR3 is CASSRTNLGANVLTF. DNA of the CDR3: TGCGCCAGCAGCCGCACTAATCTGGGGGCCAACGTCCTGACTTTC.

The rearrangement links TRBV2 to TRBJ1-1; D is unresolved. V shed 7 bases and J shed 4 bases, with 10 bases lying between them. Germline V gives CDR1 SNHLY, CDR2 FYNNEI. The CDR3 has 12 residues. The CDR3 region has the DNA TGTGCCAGCAAATATTGGGGCACTGAAGCTTTCTTT. Translation gives CASKYWGTEAFF.

At least ten counts were recorded for this clonotype. The DNA for the CDR3 is TGTGCCAGCAGCTTTGGGGAAACAGATACGCAGTATTTT. Translated: CASSFGETDTQYF. The chain employs TRBV7-3 and TRBJ2-3; D remains ambiguous. From germline, CDR1 is SGHTA and CDR2 FQGTGA. This CDR3 has 13 residues. The V end lost 3 bases, the J end lost 3 bases, and 7 bases lay between the germline ends.

Worth noting for this clonotype: One end of the junction fails to match germline, which may point to a read error. The rearrangement links TRBV9 to TRBJ2-2, with D possibly called TRBD1 or TRBD2 (7 bases each). The CDR3 has 15 residues. Germline values: CDR1 SGDLS, CDR2 YYNGEE. The CDR3 bases are TGTGCCAGCAGCCCCCCAGGGGGGGGTCTCGGGGAGCTGCTTTTT. This gives the protein CASSPPGGGLGELLF.

Ten or more counts support this clonotype. The chain couples TRBV24-1 to TRBJ2-7; D gene uncertain. Deletions cut 2 bases from V and 12 bases from J, with 10 bases between. This CDR3 has 11 residues. Germline-derived CDR1 and CDR2 are KGHDR and SFDVKD. CDR3 nucleotides: TGTGCCACCAGTGATTCCAGGTTCTCGTACTTC. It translates to CATSDSRFSYF.

This chain connects TRBV11-1 to TRBJ1-5, with TRBD1 matching over 9 bases. With 0 bases clipped from V and 5 bases from J, the junction kept 8 bases outside the gene matches. Looked up from germline, CDR1 is SGHAT and CDR2 is FQDESV (reference sequence). This CDR3 has 17 amino acids. CDR3: CASSLARGQGIDQPQHF. CDR3 DNA sequence: TGTGCCAGCAGCTTAGCGCGGGGACAGGGAATAGATCAGCCCCAGCATTTT.

A few counts support this clonotype. The chain uses TRBV27 and TRBJ2-7; TRBD2 matches at 10 bases. This CDR3 is built from 14 residues. The V and J ends lost 3 bases and 4 bases, in that order; junction bases with no gene match: 3. Germline V gene data show CDR1 as MNHEY and CDR2 as SMNVEV (reference sequence). The CDR3 coding sequence is TGTGCCAGCAGTTTTGCTAGCGGGAGATACGAGCAGTACTTC. This sequence encodes CASSFASGRYEQYF.

V and J are TRBV2 and TRBJ1-6, with 10 positions matching TRBD1. This CDR3 comprises 13 residues. Germline CDR1 reads SNHLY; CDR2 reads FYNNEI. Trimming took 8 bases from V and 10 from J; bases not matched to a gene: 5. CDR3 amino acids: CASGRTGGSPLHF. In DNA, the CDR3 is TGTGCCAGCGGGAGGACAGGGGGATCACCCCTCCACTTT.

This clonotype was counted ten times or more. V and J are TRBV7-8 and TRBJ2-3; D remains unclear. From germline, CDR1 is SGHVS and CDR2 FQNEAQ. Trimming stripped 5 bases from V and 5 bases from J, with 8 bases between. The CDR3 runs to 12 residues. The CDR3 reads CASSLLRDTQYF. The CDR3 DNA reads TGTGCCAGCAGCCTCCTTCGAGATACGCAGTATTTT.